Sequencing of this TCR beta chain was carried out in a study of T cells of healthy individuals. V shed 5 bases and J 8 bases; nucleotides not matched to a gene: 6. Germline CDR1 MDHEN, CDR2 SYDVKM. This CDR3 region has 15 residues. TCRdb analysed the 5' RACE reads with MiXCR anew, one entry per CDR3 protein. Here the sample spans about 96,000 distinct CDR3 sequences, roughly a sixth being singletons. The gene calls are TRBV28 and TRBJ2-1, with 13 bases that match TRBD2. The clonotype comes from a human donor in good health. In DNA, the CDR3 is TGTGCCAGCAGTCGTGGACTAGCGGGAGTGGATGAGCAGTTCTTC. Residues: CASSRGLAGVDEQFF.